One and the same sample provided the 12 T cell receptor beta chains below, sequenced in a study of regulatory and conventional T cells in RAG deficiency. Generated by immunoSEQ multiplex PCR, the TCRdb table keeps only in-frame clones and is missing some. The sample gives some 23,000 clones, 85% to 95% of which show up once; around 0.73% is in the top ten. The sorted conventional CD4+ T cells were CD25-low and CD127-high, with genomic DNA sequenced. The data were also submitted as part of a second study, on regulatory T cells. That paper notes: The primer mix had 52 TRBV and 13 TRBJ primers.

The sample was CD4+ T cells sorted from blood. These receptors were obtained from a human donor in good health.

The chain joins TRBV7-8 to TRBJ1-2; D is uncertain. The CDR3 runs 15 residues. CDR1 and CDR2 (germline): SGHVS, FQNEAQ. V lost 1 base, J lost 3 bases, and 12 bases lay in between. The CDR3 spells CASSLGGIQYYGYTF. The CDR3 DNA reads TGTGCCAGCAGCTTAGGAGGAATCCAGTACTATGGCTACACCTTC.

J is TRBJ1-3 and V is TRBV10-2; 8 bases agree with TRBD1. V shed 0 bases and J 2 bases; nucleotides not matched to a gene: 3. The CDR3 extends over 16 amino acids. Germline V lookup: CDR1 WSHSY, CDR2 SAAADI. CDR3 DNA sequence: TGCGCCAGCAGTGAGTCACAGGGGGTTACTGGAAACACCATATATTTT. Translating gives CASSESQGVTGNTIYF.

V gene TRBV9 combines with J gene TRBJ2-1; no firm D call. This CDR3 region has 15 residues. The V end lost 5 bases, the J end lost 1 base, and 13 bases lay between the germline ends. Germline V gene lookup returns CDR1 SGDLS and CDR2 YYNGEE. CDR3 sequence (DNA): TGTGCCAGCAGTGTCGAAGGGCGGTCCTACAATGAGCAGTTCTTC. Residues: CASSVEGRSYNEQFF.

This chain links TRBV7-9 with TRBJ2-1, with 9 bases aligning to TRBD2. The germline CDR1 and CDR2 sequences are SEHNR and FQNEAQ (reference sequence). Trimming took 4 bases from V and 7 from J; bases not matched to a gene: 8. The CDR3 totals 15 residues. This CDR3 is CASSWSGGPLNEQFF. The CDR3 nucleotides read TGTGCCAGCAGCTGGAGCGGGGGGCCGTTGAATGAGCAGTTCTTC. The full variable domain, its missing parts supplied by reference TRBV7-9 and TRBJ2-1, is DTGVSQNPRHKITKRGQNVTFRCDPISEHNRLYWYRQTLGQGPEFLTYFQNEAQLEKSRLLSDRFSAERPKGSFSTLEIQRTEQGDSAMYLCASSWSGGPLNEQFFGPGTRLTVL.

This chain uses TRBV4-1 with TRBJ1-5; 7 bases align to TRBD1. Germline CDR1 reads MGHRA; CDR2 reads YSYEKL. With V trimmed by 3 bases and J by 7 bases, 6 bases remained unmatched. CDR3 size: 14 residues. The CDR3 nucleotides read TGCGCCAGCAGCCAGGGACAGCGTCCCCAGCCCCAGCATTTT. Translated, it gives CASSQGQRPQPQHF.

DNA of the CDR3: TGTGCCAGTAGTCCCGGGACGCCTCCAAGTGAGCAGTTCTTC. Its protein is CASSPGTPPSEQFF. This chain uses TRBV19 with TRBJ2-1; TRBD1 or TRBD2 may be the D gene (5 bases each). Germline loops: CDR1 LNHDA, CDR2 SQIVND (reference sequence). The CDR3 runs to 14 residues. V was pared by 5 bases and J by 9 bases, with 17 bases between. The whole variable domain, filled in from reference TRBV19 and TRBJ2-1, reads DGGITQSPKYLFRKEGQNVTLSCEQNLNHDAMYWYRQDPGQGLRLIYYSQIVNDFQKGDIAEGYSVSREKKESFPLTVTSAQKNPTAFYLCASSPGTPPSEQFFGPGTRLTVL.

The chain recombines TRBV19 with TRBJ2-1; 7 bases are shared with TRBD2. The V gene end was trimmed by 1 base and the J gene end by 5 bases; junction bases not matched to a gene: 8. CDR1 and CDR2 (germline): LNHDA, SQIVND (reference sequence). This CDR3 is 16 amino acids long. The CDR3 DNA sequence: TGTGCCAGTAGTATAGTGGCGGGAGCCCCTCACAATGAGCAGTTCTTC. Its protein product is CASSIVAGAPHNEQFF.

The chain is built from TRBV11-2 and TRBJ2-5; D remains unclear. CDR1 is SGHAT, CDR2 FQNNGV, per germline. CDR3 size: 11 residues. Trimming shortened V by 1 base and J by 4 bases, and 1 base separated the two germline ends. CDR3 residues: CASSLAETQYF. The DNA for the CDR3 is TGTGCCAGCAGCTTAGCAGAGACCCAGTACTTC. The full variable domain, its missing parts supplied by reference TRBV11-2 and TRBJ2-5, is EAGVAQSPRYKIIEKRQSVAFWCNPISGHATLYWYQQILGQGPKLLIQFQNNGVVDDSQLPKDRFSAERLKGVDSTLKIQPAKLEDSAVYLCASSLAETQYFGPGTRLLVL.

The CDR3 is CASSPGGGLSSYEQYF. The CDR3 DNA reads TGTGCCAGTAGCCCCGGCGGGGGCTTAAGCTCCTACGAGCAGTACTTC. This chain joins TRBV19 and TRBJ2-7; possible D gene TRBD2, 7 bases. This CDR3 comprises 16 residues. The germline CDR1 and CDR2 sequences are LNHDA and SQIVND (reference sequence). Trimming shortened V by 6 bases and J by 0 bases, and 18 bases separated the two germline ends.

This clone was observed a single time. CDR3 in DNA: TGTGCCAGCAGCTTAGGTCCCGGATTGAACACTGAAGCTTTCTTT. It encodes CASSLGPGLNTEAFF. The chain combines TRBV7-2 with TRBJ1-1; the D is unclear. The V end was cut by 1 base, the J end by 0 bases, with 9 bases between. Germline CDR1 reads SGHTA; CDR2 reads FQGNSA. The CDR3 contains 15 residues.

The chain has TRBV30 and TRBJ1-2, with 10 bases identical to TRBD1. V lost 8 bases and J lost 7; bases outside the gene matches: 1. Germline-derived CDR1 and CDR2 are GTSNPN and SVGIG (reference sequence). The CDR3 runs 10 residues. CDR3 coding DNA: TGTGCCGGGGACAGGGGTGGCTACACCTTC. It is translated as CAGDRGGYTF. Complete variable domain (other parts from reference TRBV30 and TRBJ1-2): SQTIHQWPATLVQPVGSPLSLECTVEGTSNPNLYWYRQAAGRGLQLLFYSVGIGQISSEVPQNLSASRPQDRQFILSSKKLLLSDSGFYLCAGDRGGYTFGSGTRLTVV.

V is TRBV5-1 and J is TRBJ2-3; 10 nucleotides align to TRBD2. Germline-derived CDR1 and CDR2 are SGHRS and YFSETQ. Trimming removed 1 base from V and 4 bases from J; junction bases left unmatched: 3. The CDR3 runs to 15 residues. The CDR3 region has the DNA TGCGCCAGCAGCTTGACTAGCGGGGTTGCAGATACGCAGTATTTT. Its translation: CASSLTSGVADTQYF.